Below are 30 T cell receptor beta chains sequenced from a single sample in a study of regulatory T cells. Primers: 52 TRBV forward and 13 TRBJ reverse. The repertoire was sequenced with immunoSEQ multiplex PCR; TCRdb's copy has only in-frame clones and lacks some. The sample includes about 35,000 clones, 70% to 90% of them seen just once. Study-level results: Hydrophobic residues at CDR3 positions 6 and 7 were enriched in conventional CD4+ T cells of CD3G-deficient patients.

These receptors lack a known antigen. The source material was conventional CD4+ T cells sorted from blood. The receptors stem from a person in their late teens or twenties with CD3G deficiency.

This rearrangement joins TRBV5-1 to TRBJ1-1, with TRBD1 identical over 9 bases. Trimming at V came to 3 bases and at J to 1 base, leaving 4 bases not matched to a gene. CDR1 is SGHRS and CDR2 is YFSETQ in the germline V gene. This CDR3 is built from 15 residues. CDR3 coding DNA: TGCGCCAGCAGCTCGACAGGGGGAAGGAACACTGAAGCTTTCTTT. This translates into CASSSTGGRNTEAFF.

V is TRBV6-1 and J is TRBJ1-1, with no clear D. In germline, CDR1 is MNHNS, CDR2 SASEGT. The CDR3 is 13 residues long. Trimming shortened V by 0 bases and J by 10 bases, and 12 bases separated the two germline ends. The CDR3 sequence: CASSEALRHRAFF. The CDR3 bases are TGTGCCAGCAGTGAAGCGCTTCGCCATCGAGCTTTCTTT.

The chain carries TRBV6-6 and TRBJ1-2; D not certain. The CDR3 length is 14 residues. Germline loops: CDR1 MNHNY, CDR2 SVGAGI (reference sequence). Trimming removed 2 bases at V and 7 bases at J, with 14 bases between. For the CDR3, the DNA is TGTGCCAGCAGTTACGCGCCCCCTACGGGTGGCTACACCTTC. As protein: CASSYAPPTGGYTF.

The chain has TRBV19 and TRBJ2-1, with a weak D call TRBD2 (6 bases). V was clipped by 0 bases and J by 16 bases, with 16 bases between them. Germline loops: CDR1 LNHDA, CDR2 SQIVND (reference sequence). The CDR3 consists of 13 residues. The DNA of the CDR3 is TGTGCCAGTAGTATAGATCTGGAACGGGGGATCTTCTTC. Its protein is CASSIDLERGIFF. Variable domain in full (rest from reference TRBV19 and TRBJ2-1): DGGITQSPKYLFRKEGQNVTLSCEQNLNHDAMYWYRQDPGQGLRLIYYSQIVNDFQKGDIAEGYSVSREKKESFPLTVTSAQKNPTAFYLCASSIDLERGIFFGPGTRLTVL.

The chain recombines TRBV6-6 with TRBJ1-2, with a possible D match to TRBD1 (5 bases). This CDR3 has 14 residues. Trimming stripped 0 bases from V and 8 bases from J, with 13 bases between. Germline CDR1 and CDR2: MNHNY and SVGAGI (reference sequence). CDR3 region: CASSYSRDGGGYTF. CDR3 nucleotide sequence: TGTGCCAGCAGTTACTCGAGGGACGGCGGCGGCTACACCTTC.

The rearrangement links TRBV18 to TRBJ2-7; a weak D match, TRBD1 (6 bases). The CDR3 has 14 amino acids. Per germline, CDR1 KGHSH and CDR2 LQKENI. Trimming stripped 5 bases from V and 2 bases from J, with 13 bases between. Here the CDR3 DNA reads TGTGCCAGCTCAAACCGGGACAACCCCTACGAGCAGTACTTC. As protein: CASSNRDNPYEQYF.

The CDR3 DNA sequence: TGCGCCAGCAGCTGGACTAGCGGGAGTTACGAGCAGTACTTC. Residues: CASSWTSGSYEQYF. The genes are TRBV5-1 and TRBJ2-7; 13 bases agree with TRBD2. The CDR3 length is 14 residues. Per the germline V gene, CDR1 is SGHRS and CDR2 is YFSETQ. V was pared by 3 bases and J by 4 bases, with 1 base of the junction left unmatched.

The chain recombines TRBV28 with TRBJ1-5; weak D call: TRBD1 (6 bases). Germline-derived CDR1 and CDR2 are MDHEN and SYDVKM. The CDR3 runs 14 residues. Trimming pared 5 bases from V and 3 bases from J, leaving 11 bases between. CDR3 coding DNA: TGTGCCAGCAGTAACATGGGGGCCAATCAGCCCCAGCATTTT. Translation: CASSNMGANQPQHF.

The rearrangement links TRBV5-1 to TRBJ2-1, with D perhaps TRBD2 (6 bases). V lost 4 bases, J lost 8 bases, and 19 bases lay in between. Germline CDR1 is SGHRS and CDR2 is YFSETQ. CDR3 size: 15 residues. CDR3 in amino acids: CASSAGTHTLHEQFF. CDR3 bases: TGCGCCAGCAGCGCCGGGACTCACACTCTCCATGAGCAGTTCTTC.

The chain combines TRBV19 with TRBJ2-7; the D gene is possibly TRBD1 (7 bases). Germline CDR1 reads LNHDA; CDR2 reads SQIVND (reference sequence). V was clipped by 6 bases and J by 2 bases, with 17 bases between them. The length of the CDR3 is 15 residues. The CDR3 nucleotides read TGTGCCAGTAGCCGAGGGGGCGCGGGGACCTACGAGCAGTACTTC. It yields the protein CASSRGGAGTYEQYF.

The rearrangement uses TRBV28 and TRBJ1-5; D ambiguous. The CDR3 runs to 15 residues. The V gene's germline CDR1 is MDHEN and CDR2 SYDVKM. The V end was cut by 6 bases, the J end by 5 bases, with 17 bases between. The CDR3 region has the DNA TGTGCCAGCAGCTGGAGCACCGGGTCATATCAGCCCCAGCATTTT. Its translation is CASSWSTGSYQPQHF.

The chain has TRBV11-2 and TRBJ2-2, with 9 bases aligning to TRBD1. V gave up 5 bases and J gave up 3 bases; unmatched junction bases: 7. This CDR3 comprises 16 residues. Germline assignment: CDR1 SGHAT and CDR2 FQNNGV. CDR3 sequence (DNA): TGTGCCAGCAGCCGCGGGACAGGGTGGTACACCGGGGAGCTGTTTTTT. Protein: CASSRGTGWYTGELFF.

This clone was found a few times. The chain employs TRBV5-1 and TRBJ1-2; 9 nucleotides agree with TRBD1. With V trimmed by 0 bases and J by 7 bases, 7 bases remained unmatched. The germline CDR1 and CDR2 sequences are SGHRS and YFSETQ. This CDR3 comprises 15 residues. CDR3 nucleotides: TGCGCCAGCAGCTTGGTCCCCGGGACAGGGAGTGGCTACACCTTC. Protein product: CASSLVPGTGSGYTF.

V gene TRBV11-2 combines with J gene TRBJ2-6; unclear D gene. The V gene lost 3 bases and the J gene lost 3 bases, with 3 bases spanning the gap. This CDR3 is 13 amino acids long. Germline assignment: CDR1 SGHAT and CDR2 FQNNGV. The CDR3 bases are TGTGCCAGCAGCTTTGGTGGGGCCAACGTCCTGACTTTC. It is translated as CASSFGGANVLTF.

This chain links TRBV10-3 with TRBJ2-7; 11 bases map to TRBD1. Per germline, CDR1 ENHRY and CDR2 SYGVKD. V lost 2 bases to trimming and J lost 1 base; unmatched junction nucleotides: 7. The CDR3 contains 17 residues. In DNA, the CDR3 is TGTGCCATCAGTGAGCCTCCTGGGACAGGGGGATCCTACGAGCAGTACTTC. It codes for CAISEPPGTGGSYEQYF.

The V gene is TRBV28, the J gene TRBJ1-1, with TRBD1 matching 7 bases. The junction had 13 bases not matched to a gene; V was cut back by 5 bases and J by 4 bases. Germline V gives CDR1 MDHEN, CDR2 SYDVKM. This CDR3 spans 16 amino acids. Here the CDR3 DNA reads TGTGCCAGCAGTCACCGACAGGGACAAGCGAGCACTGAAGCTTTCTTT. Its translation is CASSHRQGQASTEAFF.

CDR3 sequence: CASSARQGTNTEAFF. As DNA, the CDR3 is TGTGCCAGCAGTGCTAGACAGGGGACGAACACTGAAGCTTTCTTT. The V gene is TRBV6-1, the J gene TRBJ1-1, with 8 bases fitting TRBD1. Per the germline V gene, CDR1 is MNHNS and CDR2 is SASEGT. The CDR3 covers 15 residues. Trimming removed 4 bases from V and 1 base from J; junction bases left unmatched: 5.

J is TRBJ2-7 and V is TRBV21-1; the DNA was not used to check the table's D call, TRBD2. TRBV21-1 is listed as a pseudogene. The CDR3 sequence is 13 residues long. The CDR3 reads CASHRGTHYEQYF. The CDR3 coding sequence is TGTGCCAGCCACCGGGGGACGCACTACGAGCAGTACTTC.

The rearrangement links TRBV6-6 to TRBJ2-7; 7 bases agree with TRBD2. CDR3 length equals 13 residues. Germline V gene sequence: CDR1 MNHNY, CDR2 SVGAGI (reference sequence). V gave up 6 bases and J gave up 7 bases; unmatched junction bases: 9. CDR3: CASSSHPGGEQYF. The CDR3 DNA follows: TGTGCCAGCAGCTCCCATCCCGGGGGGGAGCAGTACTTC.

The chain couples TRBV10-3 to TRBJ1-1; maybe TRBD1 (5 bases). Germline V lookup: CDR1 ENHRY, CDR2 SYGVKD. The CDR3 totals 13 residues. The germline V and J ends were trimmed by 6 bases and 5 bases, with 13 bases remaining between them. This CDR3 is CAISLREGTEAFF. CDR3 nucleotides: TGTGCCATCAGCCTTCGGGAGGGGACTGAAGCTTTCTTT.

The rearrangement uses TRBV7-9 and TRBJ2-3; D remains ambiguous. Germline CDR1 is SEHNR and CDR2 is FQNEAQ (reference sequence). V was shortened by 6 bases and J by 2 bases, with 12 bases between the two germline ends. The CDR3 covers 14 residues. The CDR3 region is CASSSSSLTDTQYF. DNA for the CDR3: TGTGCCAGCAGTTCCTCCAGCCTCACAGATACGCAGTATTTT.

The V gene is TRBV19, the J gene TRBJ2-5; D ambiguous. Germline V CDR1 and CDR2: LNHDA, SQIVND (reference sequence). The germline V and J ends were trimmed by 5 bases and 6 bases, with 19 bases remaining between them. The CDR3 runs 15 residues. This chain's CDR3 is CASSPQNAPQKTQYF. CDR3 sequence (DNA): TGTGCCAGTAGTCCCCAAAACGCTCCGCAAAAGACCCAGTACTTC.

The chain is built from TRBV5-1 and TRBJ2-1; maybe TRBD2 (6 bases). Germline values: CDR1 SGHRS, CDR2 YFSETQ. V dropped 0 bases and J dropped 10 bases, with 11 bases sitting between them. The CDR3 runs to 13 residues. The CDR3 sequence: CASSLAGGVEQFF. CDR3 coding DNA: TGCGCCAGCAGCTTGGCGGGCGGGGTAGAGCAGTTCTTC.

The count of this clone is one. The rearrangement uses TRBV28 and TRBJ2-3; 15 nucleotides agree with TRBD2. Looked up from germline, CDR1 is MDHEN and CDR2 is SYDVKM. The CDR3 totals 17 residues. V dropped 5 bases and J dropped 5; count of bases not matched to a gene: 8. CDR3 region: CASSPGLAGGPGDTQYF. In nucleotides, the CDR3 is TGTGCCAGCAGTCCCGGACTAGCGGGAGGGCCTGGAGATACGCAGTATTTT.

J is TRBJ1-2 and V is TRBV5-1, with D possibly matching TRBD1 (6 bases). The CDR3 length is 14 residues. The ends were cut back, 0 bases at V and 4 bases at J, with 10 bases in the middle. Germline V CDR1 and CDR2: SGHRS, YFSETQ. The CDR3 DNA is TGCGCCAGCAGCTTGGGAGGGGGGAGCTATGGCTACACCTTC. It specifies CASSLGGGSYGYTF.

The genes are TRBV19 and TRBJ2-6; the match to TRBD2 covers 7 bases. The trim removed 4 bases at V and 4 bases at J, leaving 4 bases unmatched. The CDR3 runs 15 residues. Per germline, CDR1 LNHDA and CDR2 SQIVND (reference sequence). The CDR3: CASSTGGSGANVLTF. The DNA of the CDR3 is TGTGCCAGTAGTACGGGAGGTTCGGGGGCCAACGTCCTGACTTTC.

The chain employs TRBV19 and TRBJ2-1; 10 bases line up with TRBD2. Germline V gives CDR1 LNHDA, CDR2 SQIVND (reference sequence). CDR3 length: 16 residues. The junction had 8 bases not matched to a gene; V was cut back by 2 bases and J by 7 bases. The CDR3 DNA sequence: TGTGCCAGTAGTATAACTAGCGGGGCCCACAAGAATGAGCAGTTCTTC. Translating gives CASSITSGAHKNEQFF.

The rearrangement links TRBV5-1 to TRBJ2-3, with 7 positions matching TRBD1. Germline V gives CDR1 SGHRS, CDR2 YFSETQ. V was pared by 7 bases and J by 1 base, with 6 bases of the junction left unmatched. The CDR3 is 14 amino acids. The CDR3 DNA reads TGCGCCAGCGCTCCCGGGACAGGCACAGATACGCAGTATTTT. It translates to CASAPGTGTDTQYF. Filled out from reference TRBV5-1 and TRBJ2-3, the complete variable domain reads KAGVTQTPRYLIKTRGQQVTLSCSPISGHRSVSWYQQTPGQGLQFLFEYFSETQRNKGNFPGRFSGRQFSNSRSEMNVSTLELGDSALYLCASAPGTGTDTQYFGPGTRLTVL.

The genes are TRBV6-1 and TRBJ2-7; D uncertain. The length of the CDR3 is 15 residues. Per the germline V gene, CDR1 is MNHNS and CDR2 is SASEGT. V was clipped by 0 bases and J by 2 bases, with 11 bases between them. The CDR3 DNA reads TGTGCCAGCAGTGAAGCGTTAGGCGGAGCCTACGAGCAGTACTTC. The encoded protein is CASSEALGGAYEQYF.

J is TRBJ1-2 and V is TRBV6-6; tentatively, D is TRBD1 (6 bases). V lost 6 bases and J 1 base, leaving 12 bases between the germline ends. The germline V gene encodes CDR1 MNHNY and CDR2 SVGAGI (reference sequence). The CDR3 runs to 14 residues. Written as DNA, the CDR3 is TGTGCCAGCAGAAATAACAGGGTTAACTATGGCTACACCTTC. This gives the protein CASRNNRVNYGYTF.